This TCR beta chain was retrieved from a study of blood T cell repertoires in COVID-19. Whole-study context: COVID-19 samples, acute and convalescent, were from the United States, Italy and Spain.

Followed longitudinally, the Seattle patients had been enrolled during active infection. The CDR3 totals 13 residues. Germline CDR1 and CDR2: MNHEY and SMNVEV (reference sequence). V shed 9 bases, J shed 3 bases, and the junction held 3 bases outside the gene matches. TCRdb's table, derived via immunoSEQ multiplex PCR, lists solely in-frame clones and lacks some. The sample shows just over 300,000 clones, roughly 91% of them seen only once. Input material: peripheral blood. The origin of this receptor is a woman aged 25 to 39 with COVID-19, enrolled during active disease. The chain combines TRBV27 with TRBJ2-2; TRBD1 agrees at 8 bases. Here the CDR3 reads CASTDRDTGELFF. Written as DNA, the CDR3 is TGTGCCAGTACGGACAGGGACACCGGGGAGCTGTTTTTT.